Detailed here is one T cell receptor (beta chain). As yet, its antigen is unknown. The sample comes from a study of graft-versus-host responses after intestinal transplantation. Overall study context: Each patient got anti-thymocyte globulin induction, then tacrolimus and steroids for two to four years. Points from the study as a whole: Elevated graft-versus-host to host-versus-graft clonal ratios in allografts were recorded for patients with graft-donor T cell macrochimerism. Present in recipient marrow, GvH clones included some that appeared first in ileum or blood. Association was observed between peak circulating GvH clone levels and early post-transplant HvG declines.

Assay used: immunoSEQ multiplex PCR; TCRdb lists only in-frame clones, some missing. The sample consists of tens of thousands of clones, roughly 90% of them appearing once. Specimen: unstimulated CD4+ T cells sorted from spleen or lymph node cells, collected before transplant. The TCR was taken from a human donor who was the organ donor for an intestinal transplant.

The CDR3 DNA follows: TGTGCCAGCAGCAAAGTAGTGAGACAGTTTCAGGAGACCCAGTACTTC. It encodes CASSKVVRQFQETQYF. The V and J genes are TRBV21-1 and TRBJ2-5; TRBD1 is taken as the D call from the table, unchecked against the DNA. TRBV21-1 is annotated as a pseudogene. The CDR3 has 16 residues.